The present T cell receptor (beta chain) was sequenced within a study of cytomegalovirus exposure and HLA in healthy donors. Study-wide points: Per a later analysis, 15,000 to 20,000 TCR beta sequences showed association with HLA alleles at 0.05 false discovery rate. Earlier analysis looked at TCR beta V segments, and most were productive about 87% or about 30% of the time.

Concerning this clone itself: Its specificity is not known.

Looked up from germline, CDR1 is SGHRS and CDR2 is YFSETQ. The CDR3 is made up of 13 amino acids. V was clipped by 7 bases and J by 4 bases; unmatched bases: 4. The PCR made use of 60 Vbeta and 13 Jbeta primers. Produced via immunoSEQ multiplex PCR; TCRdb's table is partial and in-frame only. Of under 200,000 clones in the sample, around 79% were seen once. Sample: PBMCs. The origin of this receptor is a male donor in good health and CMV-seropositive. V and J are TRBV5-1 and TRBJ2-2, with 7 bases that match TRBD2. CDR3 DNA: TGCGCCAGCTCGTGGGGGGGCACCGGGGAGCTGTTTTTT. Protein product: CASSWGGTGELFF.